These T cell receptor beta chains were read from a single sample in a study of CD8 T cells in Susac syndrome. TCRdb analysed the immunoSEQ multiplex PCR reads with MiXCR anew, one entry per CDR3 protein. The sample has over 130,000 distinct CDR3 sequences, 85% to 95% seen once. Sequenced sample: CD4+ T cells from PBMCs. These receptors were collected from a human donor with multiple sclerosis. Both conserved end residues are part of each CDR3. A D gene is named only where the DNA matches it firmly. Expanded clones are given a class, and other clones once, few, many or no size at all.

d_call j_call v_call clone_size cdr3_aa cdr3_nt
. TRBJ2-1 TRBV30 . CAGRWGGTYNEQFF TGTGCCGGGAGGTGGGGAGGCACATACAATGAGCAGTTCTTC
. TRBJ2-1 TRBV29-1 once CSAIQGANEQFF TGCAGCGCCATACAGGGAGCCAATGAGCAGTTCTTC
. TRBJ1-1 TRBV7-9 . CASSINRDEAFF TGTGCCAGCAGCATTAACAGGGATGAGGCTTTCTTT
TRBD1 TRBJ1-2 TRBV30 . CAWSVLGQGAGGYTF TGTGCCTGGAGTGTACTCGGACAGGGGGCTGGAGGCTACACCTTC
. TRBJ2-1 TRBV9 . CASSPRGAGMYNEQFF TGTGCCAGCAGCCCCCGAGGTGCGGGGATGTACAATGAGCAGTTCTTC
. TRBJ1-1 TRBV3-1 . CASSQAKFPEAFF TGTGCCAGCAGCCAGGCCAAATTTCCTGAAGCTTTCTTT
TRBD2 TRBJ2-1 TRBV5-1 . CASSRGLDSNNEQFF TGCGCCAGCAGCCGGGGACTAGATTCCAACAATGAGCAGTTCTTC
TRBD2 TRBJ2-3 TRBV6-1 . CASNWREVETDTQYF TGTGCCAGCAACTGGCGGGAGGTCGAGACAGATACGCAGTATTTT
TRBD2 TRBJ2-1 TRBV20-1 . CSARDGLAGDRQFF TGCAGTGCTAGAGATGGACTAGCGGGGGATCGGCAGTTCTTC
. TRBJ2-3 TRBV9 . CASSVLAVSTDTQYF TGTGCCAGCAGCGTACTCGCGGTTAGCACAGATACGCAGTATTTT
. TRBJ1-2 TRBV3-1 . CASSLGGRGGPYGYTF TGTGCCAGCAGCCTCGGAGGTAGGGGGGGTCCATATGGCTACACCTTC
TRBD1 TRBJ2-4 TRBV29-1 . CSVEVSGGKNIQYF TGCAGCGTTGAAGTTTCAGGGGGCAAAAACATTCAGTACTTC
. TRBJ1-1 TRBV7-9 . CASSLIGQLAFF TGTGCCAGCAGCCTTATCGGGCAGTTAGCTTTCTTT
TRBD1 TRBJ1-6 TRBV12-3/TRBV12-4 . CASSRTGNTGSPLHF TGTGCCAGCAGCAGGACAGGAAATACAGGCTCACCCCTCCACTTT
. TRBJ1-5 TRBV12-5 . CASGLARRSVYSNQPQHF TGTGCTAGTGGTTTGGCCCGACGGAGCGTGTATAGCAATCAGCCCCAGCATTTT
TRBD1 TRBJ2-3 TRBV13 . CASSFGQGTDTQYF TGTGCCAGCAGCTTCGGACAGGGCACAGATACGCAGTATTTT
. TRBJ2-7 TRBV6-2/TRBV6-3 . CASSPDSNSYEQYF TGTGCCAGCAGTCCGGACAGCAACTCCTACGAGCAGTACTTC
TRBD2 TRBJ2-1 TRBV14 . CASSQYGRGSYNEQFF TGTGCCAGCAGCCAGTACGGGAGGGGGTCCTACAATGAGCAGTTCTTC
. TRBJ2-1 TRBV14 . CASKPLEGGPNEQFF TGTGCCAGCAAACCCCTAGAGGGGGGTCCCAATGAGCAGTTCTTC
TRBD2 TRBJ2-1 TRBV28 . CASSLYTGTSGFF TGTGCCAGCAGTTTGTACACCGGGACTAGCGGGTTCTTC
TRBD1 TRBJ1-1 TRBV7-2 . CASSFTDRGIYTEAFF TGTGCCAGCAGCTTCACCGACAGGGGAATTTACACTGAAGCTTTCTTT
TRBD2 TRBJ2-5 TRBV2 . CASSGGLAEEETQYF TGTGCCAGCAGTGGGGGACTAGCGGAGGAAGAGACCCAGTACTTC
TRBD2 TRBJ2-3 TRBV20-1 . CSAEILAGGSDTQYF TGCAGTGCTGAGATACTAGCGGGAGGTTCAGATACGCAGTATTTT
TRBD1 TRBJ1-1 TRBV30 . CAWSMGQGAAFF TGTGCCTGGAGTATGGGGCAGGGGGCAGCTTTCTTT
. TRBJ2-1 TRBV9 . CASSVDRGEQFF TGTGCCAGCAGCGTAGATCGGGGCGAGCAGTTCTTC
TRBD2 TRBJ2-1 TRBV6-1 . CASSDGTSGRGNEQFF TGTGCCAGCAGTGATGGGACTAGCGGGAGGGGCAATGAGCAGTTCTTC
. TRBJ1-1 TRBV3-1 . CASSTGAEAFF TGTGCCAGCAGCACAGGTGCTGAAGCTTTCTTT